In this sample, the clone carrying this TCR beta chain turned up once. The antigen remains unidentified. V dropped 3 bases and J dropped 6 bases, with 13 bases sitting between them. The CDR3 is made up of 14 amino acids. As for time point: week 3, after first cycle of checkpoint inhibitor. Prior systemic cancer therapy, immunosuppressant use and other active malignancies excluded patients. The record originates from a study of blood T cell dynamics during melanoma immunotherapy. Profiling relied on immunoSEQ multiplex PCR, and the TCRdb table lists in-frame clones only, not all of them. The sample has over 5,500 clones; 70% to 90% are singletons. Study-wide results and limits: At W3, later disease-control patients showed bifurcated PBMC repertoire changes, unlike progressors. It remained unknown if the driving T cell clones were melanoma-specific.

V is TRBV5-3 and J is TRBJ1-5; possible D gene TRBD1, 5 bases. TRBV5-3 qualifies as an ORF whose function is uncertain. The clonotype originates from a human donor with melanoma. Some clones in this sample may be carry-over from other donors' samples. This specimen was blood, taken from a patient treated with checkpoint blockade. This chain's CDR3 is CARSYGGSGQPQHF. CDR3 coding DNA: TGTGCCAGAAGCTATGGGGGGAGCGGTCAGCCCCAGCATTTT.